These T cell receptor beta chains were read from a single sample in a study of blood T cell repertoires in COVID-19. Measured with immunoSEQ multiplex PCR; TCRdb has only the in-frame clones, and not every one. The sample includes 300,000 to 450,000 clones, 85% to 90% of them seen just once. Sample: PBMCs or T cells enriched from blood (not recorded which). The receptors here all came from a woman in her late teens or twenties who had recovered from COVID-19. CDR3s include the opening cysteine and the closing phenylalanine or tryptophan. Each record gives: J gene, V gene, clone size, D gene, CDR3 protein, CDR3 DNA. The D gene is left open where the match is weak. Clone size, where shown, is once, few, many, or a class for clones that have expanded.

j_call: TRBJ1-1; v_call: TRBV6-2/TRBV6-3; clone_size: -; d_call: -; cdr3_aa: CASSHQRQDTEAFF; cdr3_nt: TGTGCCAGCAGTCATCAACGACAGGACACTGAAGCTTTCTTT
j_call: TRBJ1-3; v_call: TRBV7-9; clone_size: -; d_call: -; cdr3_aa: CASTNPGANTIYF; cdr3_nt: TGTGCCAGCACCAACCCGGGAGCAAACACCATATATTTT
j_call: TRBJ1-1; v_call: TRBV21-1; clone_size: once; d_call: -; cdr3_aa: CASSKRDTEAFF; cdr3_nt: TGTGCCAGCAGCAAGAGGGACACTGAAGCTTTCTTT
j_call: TRBJ2-1; v_call: TRBV10-1; clone_size: -; d_call: -; cdr3_aa: CASSESKTGSSYNEQFF; cdr3_nt: TGCGCCAGCAGTGAGTCGAAAACAGGGAGCTCCTACAATGAGCAGTTCTTC
j_call: TRBJ1-1; v_call: TRBV7-8; clone_size: -; d_call: TRBD1; cdr3_aa: CASSPEPRQGNEAFF; cdr3_nt: TGTGCCAGCAGCCCGGAACCCCGACAGGGAAATGAAGCTTTCTTT
j_call: TRBJ1-2; v_call: TRBV5-1; clone_size: -; d_call: TRBD1; cdr3_aa: CASQDRGSSNYGYTF; cdr3_nt: TGCGCCAGCCAGGACAGGGGATCATCCAACTATGGCTACACCTTC
j_call: TRBJ1-2; v_call: TRBV29-1; clone_size: -; d_call: TRBD1; cdr3_aa: CSVDFQGGYGYTF; cdr3_nt: TGCAGCGTTGATTTCCAGGGGGGCTATGGCTACACCTTC
j_call: TRBJ1-4; v_call: TRBV4-1; clone_size: -; d_call: -; cdr3_aa: CASSQDSSMEKLFF; cdr3_nt: TGCGCCAGCAGCCAAGATTCGAGCATGGAAAAACTGTTTTTT
j_call: TRBJ1-1; v_call: TRBV20-1; clone_size: once; d_call: -; cdr3_aa: CSASPIGGGTEAFF; cdr3_nt: TGCAGTGCTAGTCCGATCGGTGGCGGCACTGAAGCTTTCTTT
j_call: TRBJ1-3; v_call: TRBV7-2; clone_size: -; d_call: -; cdr3_aa: CASSFRSGMAGNTIYF; cdr3_nt: TGTGCCAGCAGCTTTAGGTCCGGGATGGCTGGAAACACCATATATTTT
j_call: TRBJ1-5; v_call: TRBV10-3; clone_size: -; d_call: -; cdr3_aa: CAICRGTSEGNQPQHF; cdr3_nt: TGTGCCATCTGCAGGGGAACTAGCGAGGGGAATCAGCCCCAGCATTTT
j_call: TRBJ1-4; v_call: TRBV6-6; clone_size: -; d_call: -; cdr3_aa: CASSYSRYGRDEKLFF; cdr3_nt: TGTGCCAGCAGTTACTCGAGATATGGGAGGGATGAAAAACTGTTTTTT
j_call: TRBJ1-6; v_call: TRBV3-1/TRBV3-2; clone_size: once; d_call: TRBD1; cdr3_aa: CASSLRQGAISPLHF; cdr3_nt: TGTGCCAGCAGCCTCCGACAGGGGGCAATTTCACCCCTCCACTTT
j_call: TRBJ1-1; v_call: TRBV28; clone_size: -; d_call: -; cdr3_aa: CASSLIRGETEAFF; cdr3_nt: TGTGCCAGCAGTCTCATACGGGGGGAGACTGAAGCTTTCTTT
j_call: TRBJ1-6; v_call: TRBV6-4; clone_size: -; d_call: TRBD1; cdr3_aa: CASSVQGNSPLHF; cdr3_nt: TGTGCCAGCAGTGTACAGGGGAATTCACCCCTCCACTTT
j_call: TRBJ2-7; v_call: TRBV18; clone_size: -; d_call: -; cdr3_aa: CASSPPTAYEQYF; cdr3_nt: TGTGCCAGCTCACCACCGACAGCATACGAGCAGTACTTC
j_call: TRBJ1-1; v_call: TRBV30; clone_size: -; d_call: -; cdr3_aa: CAWTPGAEAFF; cdr3_nt: TGTGCCTGGACTCCGGGAGCTGAAGCTTTCTTT
j_call: TRBJ1-1; v_call: TRBV19; clone_size: -; d_call: -; cdr3_aa: CASSSSGVINTEAFF; cdr3_nt: TGTGCCAGTAGTTCATCAGGGGTAATAAACACTGAAGCTTTCTTT
j_call: TRBJ2-6; v_call: TRBV5-1; clone_size: -; d_call: TRBD1; cdr3_aa: CASSSQGSGANVLTF; cdr3_nt: TGCGCCAGCAGCTCACAGGGGTCTGGGGCCAACGTCCTGACTTTC
j_call: TRBJ1-3; v_call: TRBV11-2; clone_size: -; d_call: -; cdr3_aa: CASSLVLGPSGNTIYF; cdr3_nt: TGTGCCAGCAGCTTAGTTCTGGGCCCCTCTGGAAACACCATATATTTT
j_call: TRBJ2-3; v_call: TRBV19; clone_size: -; d_call: -; cdr3_aa: CASSIGLRDRGDTQYF; cdr3_nt: TGTGCCAGTAGTATTGGCCTCCGAGATAGGGGAGATACGCAGTATTTT
j_call: TRBJ2-5; v_call: TRBV25-1; clone_size: -; d_call: TRBD2; cdr3_aa: CASSGSLAGEETQYF; cdr3_nt: TGTGCCAGCAGTGGGTCCCTAGCGGGGGAAGAGACCCAGTACTTC
j_call: TRBJ2-2; v_call: TRBV27; clone_size: -; d_call: -; cdr3_aa: CASSLQGPGELFF; cdr3_nt: TGTGCCAGCAGTTTACAGGGTCCCGGGGAGCTGTTTTTT